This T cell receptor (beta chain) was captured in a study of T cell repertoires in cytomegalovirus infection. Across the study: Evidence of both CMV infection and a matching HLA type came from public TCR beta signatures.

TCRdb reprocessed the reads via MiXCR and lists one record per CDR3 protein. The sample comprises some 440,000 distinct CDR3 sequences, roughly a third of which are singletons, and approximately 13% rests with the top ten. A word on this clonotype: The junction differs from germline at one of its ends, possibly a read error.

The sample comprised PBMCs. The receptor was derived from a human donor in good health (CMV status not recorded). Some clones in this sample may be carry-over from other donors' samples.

The CDR3 reads CARSQLAGGRNFNEQFF. The CDR3 DNA follows: TGTGCCAGAAGCCAACTAGCGGGGGGGCGGAATTTTAATGAGCAGTTCTTC. The chain couples TRBV4-2 to TRBJ2-1; TRBD2 aligns across 13 bases. Germline CDR1 is LGHNA and CDR2 is YNFKEQ. The CDR3 spans 17 residues.